These T cell receptor beta chains were read from a single sample in a study of blood T cell repertoires in COVID-19. Produced via immunoSEQ multiplex PCR; TCRdb's table is partial and in-frame only. The table includes 60,000 to 75,000 clones, around three quarters detected once. Sequenced material: peripheral blood. The receptors here all came from a man aged 55 to 70 with active or convalescent COVID-19. Each CDR3 is given without its conserved first and last residue. Each record gives: CDR3 protein, V gene, clone size. For some rows the clone size is stated as once, few or many, or as a class when expanded; others skip it.

cdr3_aa: RTTPDRGEGYT
v_call: TRBV29-1
clone_size: .

cdr3_aa: AWVRDRPYEQY
v_call: TRBV30
clone_size: .

cdr3_aa: ASSPPAGLDYGYT
v_call: TRBV5-5
clone_size: .

cdr3_aa: ASSFDRFGLDTQY
v_call: TRBV5-4
clone_size: .

cdr3_aa: SASLQDRGDNEQF
v_call: TRBV20-1
clone_size: .

cdr3_aa: ASGSLSGGPTEQF
v_call: TRBV12-5
clone_size: .

cdr3_aa: ASSPTGYSNQPQH
v_call: TRBV19
clone_size: medium-sized

cdr3_aa: ASSVGGLAGGTHYNEQF
v_call: TRBV9
clone_size: .

cdr3_aa: ASSQDRGNTGELF
v_call: TRBV27
clone_size: .

cdr3_aa: ASSKLAGGYTDTQY
v_call: TRBV3-1/TRBV3-2
clone_size: .

cdr3_aa: ASRRPGTGVEGQPQH
v_call: TRBV28
clone_size: .

cdr3_aa: ASSQDRAGTNNEQF
v_call: TRBV4-1
clone_size: .

cdr3_aa: ASSLWADSNTGELF
v_call: TRBV5-1
clone_size: .

cdr3_aa: ASSLVGGFYNEQF
v_call: TRBV7-2
clone_size: .

cdr3_aa: ASSQVERGYYGYT
v_call: TRBV4-1
clone_size: many

cdr3_aa: ASSLGRAEYEQY
v_call: TRBV7-8
clone_size: .

cdr3_aa: ASSYSTGQRKPEKLF
v_call: TRBV6-2/TRBV6-3
clone_size: many

cdr3_aa: ASSPLAGVDTQY
v_call: TRBV18
clone_size: .

cdr3_aa: ASSRTGGTSYEQY
v_call: TRBV5-4
clone_size: .

cdr3_aa: ASRRPRANTEAF
v_call: TRBV6-6
clone_size: .

cdr3_aa: ASSFPPTGSREQF
v_call: TRBV7-2
clone_size: .

cdr3_aa: ASSDGITNEKLF
v_call: TRBV2
clone_size: .

cdr3_aa: ATSPGQGPYEQY
v_call: TRBV15
clone_size: once

cdr3_aa: ASSTGLAGETDTQY
v_call: TRBV5-1
clone_size: .

cdr3_aa: ASSRATNEKLF
v_call: TRBV6-4
clone_size: .